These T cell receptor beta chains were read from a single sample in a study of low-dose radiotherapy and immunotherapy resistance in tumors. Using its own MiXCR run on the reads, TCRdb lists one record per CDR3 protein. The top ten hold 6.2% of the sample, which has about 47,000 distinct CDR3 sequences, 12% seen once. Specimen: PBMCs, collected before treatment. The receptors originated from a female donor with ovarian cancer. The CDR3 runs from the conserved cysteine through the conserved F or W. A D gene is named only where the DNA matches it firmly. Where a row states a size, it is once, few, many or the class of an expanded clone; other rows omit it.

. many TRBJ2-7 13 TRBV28 CASSLRRTYEQYF TGTGCCAGCAGTTTAAGGCGGACCTACGAGCAGTACTTC
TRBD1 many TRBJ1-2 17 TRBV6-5 CASSYSGQGAVGYGYTF TGTGCCAGCAGTTACTCTGGACAGGGCGCGGTAGGCTATGGCTACACCTTC
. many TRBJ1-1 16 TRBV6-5 CASSPRGAAMNTEAFF TGTGCCAGCAGTCCGAGGGGAGCTGCGATGAACACTGAAGCTTTCTTT
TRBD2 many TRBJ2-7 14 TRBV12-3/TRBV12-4 CASSPKAGAYEQYF TGTGCCAGCAGTCCCAAAGCGGGAGCCTACGAGCAGTACTTC
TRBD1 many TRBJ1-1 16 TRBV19 CASSMPPGQGPSEAFF TGTGCCAGTAGTATGCCGCCGGGACAGGGACCTAGCGAAGCTTTCTTT
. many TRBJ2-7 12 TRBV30 CAWRSSSWEQYF TGTGCCTGGCGCAGCAGCTCCTGGGAGCAGTACTTC
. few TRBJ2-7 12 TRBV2 CASSESGYEQYF TGTGCCAGCAGTGAGAGCGGGTACGAGCAGTACTTC
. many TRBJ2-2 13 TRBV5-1 CASRPTNTGELFF TGCGCCAGCAGGCCTACGAACACCGGGGAGCTGTTTTTT
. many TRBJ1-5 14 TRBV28 CASSPGGNNQPQHF TGCGCCAGCAGCCCCGGCGGGAACAATCAGCCCCAGCATTTT
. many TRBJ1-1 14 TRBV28 CASSSRGEDTEAFF TGTGCCAGCAGTTCTAGGGGGGAGGACACTGAAGCTTTCTTT
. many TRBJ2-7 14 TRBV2 CASRYHLDSYEQYF TGTGCCAGCAGATATCACCTAGACTCCTACGAGCAGTACTTC
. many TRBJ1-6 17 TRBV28 CASSSMGAGSYNSPLHF TGTGCCAGCAGTTCGATGGGGGCAGGGTCCTATAATTCACCCCTCCACTTT
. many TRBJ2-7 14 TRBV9 CASSVSSASYEQYF TGTGCCAGCAGCGTTTCTAGCGCCTCCTACGAGCAGTACTTC
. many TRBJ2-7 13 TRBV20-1 CSARTVASYEQYF TGCAGTGCTAGAACCGTAGCCTCCTACGAGCAGTACTTC
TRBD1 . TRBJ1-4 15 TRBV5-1 CASSPQGAKHEKLFF TGCGCCAGCAGCCCCCAGGGGGCCAAACATGAAAAACTGTTTTTT
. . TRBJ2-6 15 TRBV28 CASSDTYSGANVLTF TGTGCCAGCAGCGACACCTACTCTGGGGCCAACGTCCTGACTTTC
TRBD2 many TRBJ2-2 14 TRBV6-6 CASRLAVNTGELFF TGTGCCAGCAGACTAGCGGTTAACACCGGGGAGCTGTTTTTT
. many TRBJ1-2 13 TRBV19 CASNSRANYGYTF TGTGCCAGTAATAGCAGGGCAAACTATGGCTACACCTTC
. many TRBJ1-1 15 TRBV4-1 CASSQGGAGRVEAFF TGCGCCAGCAGCCAAGGCGGGGCAGGACGGGTTGAAGCTTTCTTT
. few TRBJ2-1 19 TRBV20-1 CSVPNQGQIPGSIPNEQFF TGCAGTGTCCCTAATCAGGGCCAGATCCCGGGGTCAATCCCCAATGAGCAGTTCTTC
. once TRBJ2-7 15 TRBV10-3 CAISLGGTPAYEQYF TGTGCCATCTCCCTAGGGGGGACACCGGCCTACGAGCAGTACTTC
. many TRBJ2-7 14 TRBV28 CASSLRALNYEQYF TGTGCCAGCAGTTTAAGGGCGCTCAACTACGAGCAGTACTTC
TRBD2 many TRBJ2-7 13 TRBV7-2 CASSLGGGGEQYF TGTGCCAGCAGCTTAGGGGGGGGAGGGGAGCAGTACTTC
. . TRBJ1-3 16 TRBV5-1 CASSLEGLNSGNTIYF TGCGCCAGCAGCTTGGAGGGACTGAACTCTGGAAACACCATATATTTT
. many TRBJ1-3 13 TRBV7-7 CASSSGTSATIYF TGTGCTAGCAGCTCAGGGACATCAGCCACCATATATTTT
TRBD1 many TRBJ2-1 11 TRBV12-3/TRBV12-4 CASSPDRGRFF TGTGCCAGCAGTCCGGACAGGGGGCGATTCTTC
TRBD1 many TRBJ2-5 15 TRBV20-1 CSAGAGTGFGETQYF TGCAGTGCTGGCGCCGGGACAGGGTTCGGGGAGACCCAGTACTTC
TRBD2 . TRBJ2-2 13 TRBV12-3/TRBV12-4 CASSPAGEWELFF TGTGCCAGCAGTCCCGCGGGGGAGTGGGAGCTGTTTTTT
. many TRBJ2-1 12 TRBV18 CASSLMSNEQFF TGTGCCAGCTCACTAATGAGCAATGAGCAGTTCTTC
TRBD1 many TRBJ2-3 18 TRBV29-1 CSVDLRDRDLPTYGTQYF TGCAGCGTTGACCTCCGGGACAGGGATCTCCCAACGTATGGTACGCAGTATTTT
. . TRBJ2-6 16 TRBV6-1 CASRPEGIPGANVLTF TGTGCCAGCAGACCAGAGGGGATACCGGGGGCCAACGTCCTGACTTTC
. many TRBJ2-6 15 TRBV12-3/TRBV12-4 CASSFRPPGANVLTF TGTGCCAGCAGTTTTAGGCCCCCTGGGGCCAACGTCCTGACTTTC
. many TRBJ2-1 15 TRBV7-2 CASSLVIGSGNEQFF TGTGCCAGCAGCTTAGTCATTGGGTCTGGCAATGAGCAGTTCTTC
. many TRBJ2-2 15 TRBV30 CAWNIKGRGGGELFF TGTGCCTGGAACATCAAGGGGCGAGGGGGGGGGGAGCTGTTTTTT
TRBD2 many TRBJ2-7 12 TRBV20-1 CSPRSIAGQQYF TGCAGTCCTAGATCAATAGCGGGACAGCAGTACTTC
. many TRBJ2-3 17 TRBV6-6 CASSYSGAGALTDTQYF TGTGCCAGCAGTTACTCGGGGGCGGGGGCCTTAACAGATACGCAGTATTTT
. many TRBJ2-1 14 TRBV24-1 CATSGGEGFDEQFF TGTGCCACCAGTGGGGGTGAGGGTTTCGATGAGCAGTTCTTC
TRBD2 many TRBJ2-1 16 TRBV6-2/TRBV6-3 CASSPLTSGRYNEQFF TGTGCCAGCAGTCCCCTTACTAGCGGAAGGTACAATGAGCAGTTCTTC
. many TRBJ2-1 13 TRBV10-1 CASSSLRANEQFF TGCGCCAGCAGTTCCTTACGGGCCAATGAGCAGTTCTTC
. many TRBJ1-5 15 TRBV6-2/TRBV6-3 CASSSGTSSNQPQHF TGTGCCAGCAGCAGCGGGACATCTAGCAATCAGCCCCAGCATTTT
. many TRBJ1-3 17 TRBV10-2 CASRQGEEVDSGNTIYF TGCGCCAGCAGACAGGGAGAAGAAGTGGACTCTGGAAACACCATATATTTT
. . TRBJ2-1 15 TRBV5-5 CASSLWIGSYNEQFF TGTGCCAGCAGCTTGTGGATCGGCTCCTACAATGAGCAGTTCTTC